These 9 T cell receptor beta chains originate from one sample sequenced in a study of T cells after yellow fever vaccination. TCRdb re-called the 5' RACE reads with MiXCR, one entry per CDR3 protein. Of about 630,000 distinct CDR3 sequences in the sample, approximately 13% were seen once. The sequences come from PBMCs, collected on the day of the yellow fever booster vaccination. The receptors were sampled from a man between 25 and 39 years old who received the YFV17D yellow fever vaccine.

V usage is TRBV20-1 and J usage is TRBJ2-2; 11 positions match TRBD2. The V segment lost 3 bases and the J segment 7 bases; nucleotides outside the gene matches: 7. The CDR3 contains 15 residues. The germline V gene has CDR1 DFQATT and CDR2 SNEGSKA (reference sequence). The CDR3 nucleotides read TGCAGTGCTAGGATTAGCGGGAGGGCCTTCGGGGAGCTGTTTTTT. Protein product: CSARISGRAFGELFF.

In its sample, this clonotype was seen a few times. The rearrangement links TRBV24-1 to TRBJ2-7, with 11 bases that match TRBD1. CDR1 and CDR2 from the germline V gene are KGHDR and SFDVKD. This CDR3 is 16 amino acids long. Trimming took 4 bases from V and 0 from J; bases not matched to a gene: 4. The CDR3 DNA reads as TGTGCCACCAGTGAGTCCGGGACAGGGGGCTCCTACGAGCAGTACTTC. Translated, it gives CATSESGTGGSYEQYF.

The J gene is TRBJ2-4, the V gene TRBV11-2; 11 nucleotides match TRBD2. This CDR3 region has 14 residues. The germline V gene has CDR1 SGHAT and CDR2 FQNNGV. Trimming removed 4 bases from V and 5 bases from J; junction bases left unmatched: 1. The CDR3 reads CASSSGLAENIQYF. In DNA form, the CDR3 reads TGTGCCAGCAGCTCGGGACTAGCGGAAAACATTCAGTACTTC.

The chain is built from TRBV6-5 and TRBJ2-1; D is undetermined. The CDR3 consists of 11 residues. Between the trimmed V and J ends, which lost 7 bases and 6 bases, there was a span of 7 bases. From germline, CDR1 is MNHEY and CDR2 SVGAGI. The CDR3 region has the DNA TGTGCCAGCATGGTGGGCAATGAGCAGTTCTTC. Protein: CASMVGNEQFF.

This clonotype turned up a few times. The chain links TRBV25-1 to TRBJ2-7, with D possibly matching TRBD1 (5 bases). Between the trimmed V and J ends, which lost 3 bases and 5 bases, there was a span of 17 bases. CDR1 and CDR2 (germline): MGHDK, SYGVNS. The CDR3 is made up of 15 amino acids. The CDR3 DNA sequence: TGTGCCAGCAGTGACAGGGATGGGGTTTGGAACGAGCAGTACTTC. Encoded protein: CASSDRDGVWNEQYF.

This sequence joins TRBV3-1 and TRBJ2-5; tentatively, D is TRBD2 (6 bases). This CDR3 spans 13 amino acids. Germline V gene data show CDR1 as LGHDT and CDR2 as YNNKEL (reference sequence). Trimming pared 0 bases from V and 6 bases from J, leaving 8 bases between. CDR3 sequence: CASSQDGGKTQYF. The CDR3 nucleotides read TGTGCCAGCAGCCAAGACGGGGGAAAGACCCAGTACTTC.

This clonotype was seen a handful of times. CDR3 sequence reads: CSANPGGPYYNEQFF. The CDR3 nucleotides are TGCAGTGCTAACCCGGGGGGACCTTACTACAATGAGCAGTTCTTC. The chain is built from TRBV20-1 and TRBJ2-1; 7 positions agree with TRBD2. CDR1 is DFQATT, CDR2 SNEGSKA, per germline (reference sequence). After removal of 4 bases from V and 3 bases from J, the junction contained 9 bases not matched to a gene. The CDR3 has 15 residues.

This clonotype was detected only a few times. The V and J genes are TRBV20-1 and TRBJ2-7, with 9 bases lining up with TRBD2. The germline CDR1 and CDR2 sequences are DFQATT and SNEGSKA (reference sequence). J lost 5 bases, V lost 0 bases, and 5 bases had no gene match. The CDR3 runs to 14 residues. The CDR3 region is CSARDGLAGNEQYF. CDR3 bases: TGCAGTGCTAGAGATGGTCTAGCGGGAAACGAGCAGTACTTC.

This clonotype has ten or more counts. This CDR3 is CSARDSQAGGPEQYF. The CDR3 DNA reads TGCAGTGCTAGAGATTCGCAAGCGGGAGGGCCCGAGCAGTACTTC. The gene calls are TRBV20-1 and TRBJ2-7, with 10 bases matching TRBD2. CDR1 is DFQATT, CDR2 SNEGSKA, per germline (reference sequence). V dropped 0 bases and J dropped 6; count of bases not matched to a gene: 8. The CDR3 runs to 15 residues.